This TCR beta chain was recorded in a study of T cells in Graves' hyperthyroidism and ophthalmopathy. Calling Graves' hyperthyroidism stable meant ophthalmopathy did not progress within 18 months. Diagnosis of hyperthyroidism was new in patients aged 18 to 65, and its duration was under 2 months. Patients with uncontrolled infections, other autoimmune diseases, pregnancy or lactation were excluded. Diagnosing involved the use of clinical symptoms, serum thyroxine and TRAb, thyroid ultrasound and orbital computed tomography. This clonotype was observed many times. Regions amplified from RNA transcripts were the TCR beta CDR3 regions. The HTBI primer set served for first-round RT-PCR of the TCR CDR3. One entry per CDR3 protein results from TCRdb running MiXCR on the multiplex PCR reads. The data show about 710,000 distinct CDR3 sequences, about a sixth seen once. This TCR was sampled from a man aged 18 to 35 with Graves' hyperthyroidism. Input material: blood.

The CDR3 spells CASSPLPSGRTDTQYF. The DNA of the CDR3 is TGTGCCAGCAGTCCATTACCTAGCGGGAGGACAGATACGCAGTATTTT. The chain has TRBV11-2 and TRBJ2-3; the match to TRBD2 covers 11 bases. V shed 6 bases and J 3 bases; nucleotides not matched to a gene: 8. The CDR3 contains 16 residues. CDR1 is SGHAT, CDR2 FQNNGV, per germline.